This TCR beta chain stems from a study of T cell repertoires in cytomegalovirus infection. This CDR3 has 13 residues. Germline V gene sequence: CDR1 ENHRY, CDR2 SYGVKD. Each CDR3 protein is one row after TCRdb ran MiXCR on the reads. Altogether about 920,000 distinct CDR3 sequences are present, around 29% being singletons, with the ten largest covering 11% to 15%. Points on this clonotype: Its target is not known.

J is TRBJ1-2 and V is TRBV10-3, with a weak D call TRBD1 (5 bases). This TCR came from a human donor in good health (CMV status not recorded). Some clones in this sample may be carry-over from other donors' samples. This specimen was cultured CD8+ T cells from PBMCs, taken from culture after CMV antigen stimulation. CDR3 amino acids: CALGRGDNYGYTF. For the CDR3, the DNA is TGTGCTTTAGGGCGAGGGGATAACTATGGCTACACCTTC.